This TCR beta chain was profiled in a study of cytomegalovirus exposure and HLA in healthy donors. Many counts were recorded for this clone. Trimming cost V 5 bases and J 6 bases; bases outside gene matches: 7. Looked up from germline, CDR1 is MNHNS and CDR2 is SASEGT. This CDR3 is built from 14 residues. The PCR was carried out with 60 Vbeta primers and 13 Jbeta primers. Per the authors' pipeline: A follow-up analysis tallied 73 million or so unique TCR beta chains, roughly 11 million shared. Here immunoSEQ multiplex PCR was the method, and the copy in TCRdb shows in-frame clones only, minus some. Clonal size and the V and J genes are those of that table, whereas D and trimming came from the DNA. The sample holds some 200,000 clones, approximately 79% seen once.

The sequenced material came from PBMCs. The clonotype originates from a man between 18 and 35 years old in good health and CMV-seronegative. The rearrangement uses TRBV6-1 and TRBJ1-5, with 7 bases fitting TRBD1. CDR3 loop: CASSPRQGGQPQHF. In DNA form, the CDR3 reads TGTGCCAGCAGTCCCCGACAGGGTGGTCAGCCCCAGCATTTT.